This T cell receptor (beta chain) was found in a study of CD8 T cells in Susac syndrome (dated by TCRdb to the late 2010s). Regarding the complete study: Repertoire sequencing was used to test whether CD8+ T cell activation and differentiation in Susac syndrome was antigen driven. Clonality of the CD8+ T cell repertoire was compared between about a dozen healthy donors, roughly 14 Susac syndrome patients and roughly 16 multiple sclerosis patients. Results the study describes overall, beyond this receptor: The number of individuals in the TCR sequencing and HLA analysis was recognized as being relatively small.

Peripheral blood CD8+ and CD4+ T cells from healthy donors, Susac syndrome patients and multiple sclerosis patients were profiled by high-throughput TCR beta sequencing. The multiple sclerosis controls were treatment-naive patients who had stable or active relapsing-remitting disease and met the revised McDonald criteria. Bulk CD8+ and CD4+ T cells were purified by magnetic negative isolation, whereas CD8+ TEMRA cells were enriched by FACS. Blood was drawn into EDTA tubes, processed within 24 hours, and PBMCs were isolated by density gradient centrifugation. PBMCs intended for TCR sequencing were cryopreserved in liquid nitrogen and thawed later in a water bath at 37 degrees C. The sorted or isolated CD4+, CD8+ and CD8+ TEMRA cells reached a purity of at least 90%. As regards this clonotype: The clone's antigen remains unknown. No quality values exist for individual bases; no much larger clone is one base distant.

RNA was extracted using the RNeasy kit, and roughly 0.45 to 1 ug of the RNA was reverse transcribed with random hexamers. The immunoSEQ multiplex PCR assay, covering 54 Vbeta and 13 Jbeta segments, was used to amplify TCR beta CDR3 regions. PCR amplification bias was corrected using a synthetic template baseline for primer optimization and computational correction. On the authors' methods: Reads were annotated to V, D and J genes per IMGT and analyzed with immunoSEQ Analyzer, keeping only productive sequences. Clonality was calculated as one minus the Shannon entropy normalized by log2 of the number of productive unique sequences. Public and private clones were assessed among the 100 most prevalent clones of each patient and control. Clones were defined as Susac-specific when absent from the healthy and MS cohorts, from approximately 1,100 published viral clones and from other ImmuneACCESS disease sequences. The public sequencing data were trimmed at Q25 with fastp and processed into clonotypes with MiXCR by TCRdb, which kept only in-frame beta chains. Identical CDR3 proteins give one entry, which carries the most common genes and DNA. These V and J calls originate from TCRdb's pipeline instead of the authors' own analysis. Recorded for this sample are approximately 300,000 distinct CDR3 sequences; over 75% of them occurred a single time. Clones ranked in the top ten supply approximately 0.18% of the sample.

V and J are truncated by 5 bases and 3 bases respectively, leaving an intervening sequence of 17 bases. The CDR3 contains 15 residues, cysteine and phenylalanine counted. Of all the DNA, just the CDR3 is kept, 45 bases in frame from base 1. In the germline V gene, CDR1 corresponds to MNHEY and CDR2 to SVGEGT. This sequence originates from a human donor with multiple sclerosis. The sample taken for sequencing was CD8+ T cells from PBMCs. The rearrangement joined TRBV6-2 or TRBV6-3 to TRBJ2-7; a weak D assignment points to TRBD1 (6 bases agree). The DNA reads TGTGCCAGCAGTCACGACGGGACGACAGGCTACGAGCAGTACTTC. Its protein reads: CASSHDGTTGYEQYF.